This entry is about one T cell receptor (beta chain). The V end was cut by 2 bases, the J end by 2 bases, with 10 bases between. Per the germline V gene, CDR1 is SGHVS and CDR2 is FNYEAQ. This CDR3 comprises 16 residues. Produced via immunoSEQ multiplex PCR; TCRdb's table is partial and in-frame only. Seen here are around 150,000 clones, more than 75% observed once, and the top ten hold about 6.6%. These data belong to a study of blood T cell repertoires in COVID-19. V gene TRBV7-6 combines with J gene TRBJ2-6; D may be TRBD1 (5 bases). Sequenced input: PBMCs or T cells enriched from blood (not recorded which). The clonotype comes from a woman in her forties or fifties who had recovered from COVID-19. CDR3 amino acids: CASSLPQGAGANVLTF. The DNA of the CDR3 is TGTGCCAGCAGCTTACCTCAGGGTGCTGGGGCCAACGTCCTGACTTTC.